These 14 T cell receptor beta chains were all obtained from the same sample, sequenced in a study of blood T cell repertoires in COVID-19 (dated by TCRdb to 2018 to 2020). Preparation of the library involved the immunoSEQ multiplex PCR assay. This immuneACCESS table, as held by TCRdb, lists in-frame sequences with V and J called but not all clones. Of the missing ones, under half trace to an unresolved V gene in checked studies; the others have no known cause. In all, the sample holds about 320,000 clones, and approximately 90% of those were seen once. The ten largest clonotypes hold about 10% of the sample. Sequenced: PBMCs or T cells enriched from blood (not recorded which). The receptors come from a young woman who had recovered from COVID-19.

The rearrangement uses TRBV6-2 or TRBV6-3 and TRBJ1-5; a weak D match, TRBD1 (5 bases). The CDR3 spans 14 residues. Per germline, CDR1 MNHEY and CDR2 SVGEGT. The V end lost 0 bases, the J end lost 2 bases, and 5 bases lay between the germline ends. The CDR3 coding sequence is TGTGCCAGCAGTTACTCAGGGGGCAATCAGCCCCAGCATTTT. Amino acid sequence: CASSYSGGNQPQHF.

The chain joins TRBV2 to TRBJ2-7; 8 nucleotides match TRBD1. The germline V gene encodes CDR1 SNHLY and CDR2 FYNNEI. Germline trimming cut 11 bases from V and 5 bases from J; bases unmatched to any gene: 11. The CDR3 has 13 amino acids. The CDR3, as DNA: TGTGCCTGGAAGGACAGGGCGGACCACGAGCAGTACTTC. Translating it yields CAWKDRADHEQYF. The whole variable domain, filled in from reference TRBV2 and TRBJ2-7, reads EPEVTQTPSHQVTQMGQEVILRCVPISNHLYFYWYRQILGQKVEFLVSFYNNEISEKSEIFDDQFSVERPDGSNFTLKIRSTKLEDSAMYFCAWKDRADHEQYFGPGTRLTVT.

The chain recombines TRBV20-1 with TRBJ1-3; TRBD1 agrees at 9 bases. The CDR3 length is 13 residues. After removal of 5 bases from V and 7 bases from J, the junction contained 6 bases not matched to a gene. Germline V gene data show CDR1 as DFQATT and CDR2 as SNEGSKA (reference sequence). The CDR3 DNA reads TGCAGTGCTCGTGGACAGGGGATCAACACCATATATTTT. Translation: CSARGQGINTIYF.

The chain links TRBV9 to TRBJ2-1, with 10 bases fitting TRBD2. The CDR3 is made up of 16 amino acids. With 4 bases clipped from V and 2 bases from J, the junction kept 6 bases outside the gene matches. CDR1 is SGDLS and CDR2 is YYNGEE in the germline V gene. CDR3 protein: CASSNPAGGAYNEQFF. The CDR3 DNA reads TGTGCCAGCAGCAACCCAGCGGGAGGGGCCTACAATGAGCAGTTCTTC.

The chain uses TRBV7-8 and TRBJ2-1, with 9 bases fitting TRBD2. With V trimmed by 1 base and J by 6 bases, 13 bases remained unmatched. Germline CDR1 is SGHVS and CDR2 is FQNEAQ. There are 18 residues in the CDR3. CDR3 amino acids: CASSLDRTGTSYLNEQFF. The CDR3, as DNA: TGTGCCAGCAGCTTAGATCGAACCGGGACTAGCTATCTCAATGAGCAGTTCTTC. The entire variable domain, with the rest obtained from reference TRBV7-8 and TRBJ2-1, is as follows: GAGVSQSPRYKVAKRGQDVALRCDPISGHVSLFWYQQALGQGPEFLTYFQNEAQLDKSGLPSDRFFAERPEGSVSTLKIQRTQQEDSAVYLCASSLDRTGTSYLNEQFFGPGTRLTVL.

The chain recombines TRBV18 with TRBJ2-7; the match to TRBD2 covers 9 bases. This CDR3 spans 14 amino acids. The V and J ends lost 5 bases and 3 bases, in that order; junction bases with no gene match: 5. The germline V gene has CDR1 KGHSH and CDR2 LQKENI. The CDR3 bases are TGTGCCAGCTCATCGAGCGGGGGGAACTACGAGCAGTACTTC. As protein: CASSSSGGNYEQYF.

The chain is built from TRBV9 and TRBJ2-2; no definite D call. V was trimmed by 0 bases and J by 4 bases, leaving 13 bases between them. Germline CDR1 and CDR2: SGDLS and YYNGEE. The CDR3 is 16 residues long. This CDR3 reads CASSVGRQVFTGELFF. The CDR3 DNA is TGTGCCAGCAGCGTAGGTCGGCAGGTTTTCACCGGGGAGCTGTTTTTT.

The CDR3 DNA is TGCAGTGCTAGTCAGAACCTCAATGAGCAGTTCTTC. Protein sequence: CSASQNLNEQFF. The chain recombines TRBV20-1 with TRBJ2-1; D gene unclear. The germline CDR1 and CDR2 sequences are DFQATT and SNEGSKA (reference sequence). This CDR3 has 12 residues. Trimming stripped 3 bases from V and 6 bases from J, with 9 bases between.

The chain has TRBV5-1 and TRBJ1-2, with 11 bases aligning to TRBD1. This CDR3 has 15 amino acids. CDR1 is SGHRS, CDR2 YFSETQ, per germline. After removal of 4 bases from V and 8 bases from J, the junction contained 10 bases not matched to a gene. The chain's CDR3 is CASSPGQGVIAGYTF. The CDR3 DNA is TGCGCCAGCAGCCCGGGACAGGGGGTGATAGCGGGCTACACCTTC.

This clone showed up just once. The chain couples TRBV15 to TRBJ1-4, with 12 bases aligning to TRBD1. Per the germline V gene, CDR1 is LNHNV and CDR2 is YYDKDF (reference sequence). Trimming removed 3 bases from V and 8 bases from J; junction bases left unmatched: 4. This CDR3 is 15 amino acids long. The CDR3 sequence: CATSSGTGGREKLFF. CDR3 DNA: TGTGCCACCAGCAGTGGGACAGGGGGCCGAGAAAAACTGTTTTTT.

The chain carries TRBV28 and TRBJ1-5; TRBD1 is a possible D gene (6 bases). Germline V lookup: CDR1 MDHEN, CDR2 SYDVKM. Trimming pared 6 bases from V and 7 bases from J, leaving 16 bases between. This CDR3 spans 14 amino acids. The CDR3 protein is CASSLGGGGQPQHF. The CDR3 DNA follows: TGTGCCAGCAGCCTAGGCGGGGGGGGCCAGCCCCAGCATTTT.

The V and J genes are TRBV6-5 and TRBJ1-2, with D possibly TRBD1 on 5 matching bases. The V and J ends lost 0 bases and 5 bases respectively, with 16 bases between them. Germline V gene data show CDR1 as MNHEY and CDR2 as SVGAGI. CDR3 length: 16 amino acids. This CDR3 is CASSYSEGLSTYGYTF. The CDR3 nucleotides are TGTGCCAGCAGTTACTCGGAGGGGCTCTCTACATATGGCTACACCTTC.

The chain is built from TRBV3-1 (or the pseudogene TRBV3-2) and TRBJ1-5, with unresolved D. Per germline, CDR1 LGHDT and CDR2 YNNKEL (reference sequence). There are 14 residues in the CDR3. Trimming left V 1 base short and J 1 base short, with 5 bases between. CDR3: CASSQGASNQPQHF. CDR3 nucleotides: TGTGCCAGCAGCCAAGGGGCGAGCAATCAGCCCCAGCATTTT.

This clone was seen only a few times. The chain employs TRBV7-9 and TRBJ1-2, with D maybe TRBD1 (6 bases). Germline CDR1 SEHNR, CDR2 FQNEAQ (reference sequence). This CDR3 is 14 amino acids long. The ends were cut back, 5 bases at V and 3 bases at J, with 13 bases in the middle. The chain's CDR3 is CASSQAGAYYGYTF. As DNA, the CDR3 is TGTGCCAGCAGCCAAGCGGGGGCGTACTATGGCTACACCTTC. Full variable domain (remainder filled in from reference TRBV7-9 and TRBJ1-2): DTGVSQNPRHKITKRGQNVTFRCDPISEHNRLYWYRQTLGQGPEFLTYFQNEAQLEKSRLLSDRFSAERPKGSFSTLEIQRTEQGDSAMYLCASSQAGAYYGYTFGSGTRLTVV.